This T cell receptor (beta chain) derives from a study of shared clonotypes between healthy human individuals. Regarding this clone: The target antigen is unknown.

Study-wide findings and caveats: The study sampled only blood, and tissue repertoires likely differ. Of the naive CD4 clonotypes, roughly 5.2% were shared across several donors.

Every subset had its genomic DNA shared out evenly among several immunoSEQ plates. Clones were sequenced by immunoSEQ multiplex PCR, and TCRdb holds only the in-frame ones, with some missing. Here the sample spans a few million clones, roughly 90% being singletons. The sample comprised naive CD4+ T cells from PBMCs. Subset reported: CD45RA+ positively selected. This receptor was identified in a man aged 18 to 29 in good health. Some clones in this sample may be carry-over from other donors' samples.

The CDR3 DNA is TGCGCCAGCAGCCCCCGGGGTTCCTACGAGCAGTACTTC. Protein sequence: CASSPRGSYEQYF. The chain links TRBV10-1 to TRBJ2-7; TRBD2 is a possible D gene (5 bases). Trimming cost V 6 bases and J 1 base, with 10 bases left between them. The CDR3 consists of 13 residues. Germline-derived CDR1 and CDR2 are WNHNN and SYGVQD (reference sequence).